One sample yielded the 25 T cell receptor beta chains listed below, sequenced in a study of blood T cell repertoires in COVID-19. Profiled with immunoSEQ multiplex PCR; TCRdb holds only in-frame clones, not every one. Of about 220,000 clones in the sample, 70% to 90% were seen once. Sequenced material: peripheral blood. These receptors were collected from a woman in her sixties or seventies with COVID-19, enrolled during active disease.

The chain links TRBV11-1 to TRBJ2-7; 10 bases are a match to TRBD1. The CDR3 totals 15 residues. Germline V gene sequence: CDR1 SGHAT, CDR2 FQDESV (reference sequence). The ends lost 7 bases at V and 3 bases at J; junction bases unmatched: 9. The CDR3: CASTEGDRGRYEQYF. The DNA for the CDR3 is TGTGCCAGCACGGAAGGGGACAGGGGACGCTACGAGCAGTACTTC.

The chain links TRBV5-4 to TRBJ2-4; the match to TRBD1 covers 7 bases. The V gene's germline CDR1 is SGHNT and CDR2 YYREEE (reference sequence). This CDR3 has 14 residues. The V and J ends lost 3 bases and 5 bases, in that order; junction bases with no gene match: 5. CDR3 bases: TGTGCCAGCAGCTCCGGACAGGCCCAAAACATTCAGTACTTC. Its translation is CASSSGQAQNIQYF. Complete variable domain (other parts from reference TRBV5-4 and TRBJ2-4): ETGVTQSPTHLIKTRGQQVTLRCSSQSGHNTVSWYQQALGQGPQFIFQYYREEENGRGNFPPRFSGLQFPNYSSELNVNALELDDSALYLCASSSGQAQNIQYFGAGTRLSVL.

J is TRBJ1-6 and V is TRBV21-1; the listed D gene, TRBD1, was not tested against the DNA. TRBV21-1 is a pseudogene. This CDR3 contains 14 residues. The CDR3: CASSKTDHNSPLHF. The CDR3 bases are TGTGCCAGCAGCAAAACAGACCATAATTCACCCCTCCACTTT.

This chain joins TRBV5-1 and TRBJ2-3, with D perhaps matching TRBD2 (6 bases). Germline assignment: CDR1 SGHRS and CDR2 YFSETQ. The CDR3 totals 13 residues. The V gene lost 5 bases and the J gene lost 3 bases, with 10 bases spanning the gap. The CDR3 is CASRIAETDTQYF. The CDR3 DNA sequence: TGCGCCAGCAGGATAGCGGAGACAGATACGCAGTATTTT.

The chain joins TRBV6-5 to TRBJ1-6; D may be TRBD1 (5 bases). Germline loops: CDR1 MNHEY, CDR2 SVGAGI. Between the trimmed V and J ends, which lost 2 bases and 10 bases, there was a span of 6 bases. The CDR3 has 12 residues. CDR3 loop: CASSYGQSPLHF. Written as DNA, the CDR3 is TGTGCCAGCAGTTACGGACAATCACCCCTCCACTTT.

The gene calls are TRBV6-6 and TRBJ1-2, with D unresolved. Germline assignment: CDR1 MNHNY and CDR2 SVGAGI (reference sequence). This CDR3 has 13 amino acids. V shed 9 bases and J shed 4 bases, with 15 bases lying between them. This chain's CDR3 is CASNQRGPYGYTF. The CDR3 coding sequence is TGTGCCAGTAATCAACGGGGTCCCTATGGCTACACCTTC.

The rearrangement links TRBV19 to TRBJ1-1; no firm D call. Germline CDR1 and CDR2: LNHDA and SQIVND (reference sequence). CDR3 size: 14 residues. With 4 bases removed from V and 1 base from J, the gap between germline ends came to 10 bases. Here the CDR3 reads CASSRLTENTEAFF. The CDR3 region has the DNA TGTGCCAGTAGTAGATTAACAGAGAACACTGAAGCTTTCTTT.

This clone was observed a handful of times. The CDR3 loop is CASRKDRANTEAFF. The CDR3 bases are TGTGCCAGCAGAAAGGACAGGGCGAACACTGAAGCTTTCTTT. V is TRBV6-6 and J is TRBJ1-1; TRBD1 aligns across 8 bases. The CDR3 covers 14 residues. V lost 6 bases to trimming and J lost 1 base; unmatched junction nucleotides: 4. In germline, CDR1 is MNHNY, CDR2 SVGAGI (reference sequence).

This clone came up once. The chain links TRBV4-3 to TRBJ2-3, with TRBD2 identical over 14 bases. The CDR3 loop spans 17 amino acids. The germline V gene has CDR1 LGHNA and CDR2 YSLEER. V shed 2 bases and J 3 bases; nucleotides not matched to a gene: 4. The CDR3 protein is CASSQMGLAGVTDTQYF. The CDR3 DNA follows: TGCGCCAGCAGCCAAATGGGACTAGCGGGAGTAACAGATACGCAGTATTTT.

This chain links TRBV27 with TRBJ2-7; perhaps TRBD2 as D (5 bases). The length of the CDR3 is 14 residues. Germline values: CDR1 MNHEY, CDR2 SMNVEV (reference sequence). V was clipped by 3 bases and J by 0 bases, with 9 bases between them. CDR3 region: CASSLTRVSYEQYF. CDR3 sequence (DNA): TGTGCCAGCAGTTTGACGAGGGTCTCCTACGAGCAGTACTTC.

Only one count was recorded for this clone. The rearrangement links TRBV5-8 to TRBJ2-1; 11 bases align to TRBD1. The V gene end was trimmed by 4 bases and the J gene end by 4 bases; junction bases not matched to a gene: 4. There are 15 residues in the CDR3. The germline V gene encodes CDR1 SGHTS and CDR2 YDEGEE. CDR3 DNA: TGTGCCAGCAGCGTGGGACAGGGGGTTTACAATGAGCAGTTCTTC. It specifies CASSVGQGVYNEQFF.

The chain links TRBV14 to TRBJ2-1; TRBD2 matches 8 bases. The germline V gene encodes CDR1 SGHDN and CDR2 FVKESK. This CDR3 contains 16 residues. V lost 3 bases to trimming and J lost 3 bases; unmatched junction nucleotides: 7. The CDR3 DNA reads TGTGCCAGCAGCCACGAGGGCGGGAGGTACTACAATGAGCAGTTCTTC. It yields the protein CASSHEGGRYYNEQFF. The full variable domain, with the rest looked up from reference TRBV14 and TRBJ2-1, is EAGVTQFPSHSVIEKGQTVTLRCDPISGHDNLYWYRRVMGKEIKFLLHFVKESKQDESGMPNNRFLAERTGGTYSTLKVQPAELEDSGVYFCASSHEGGRYYNEQFFGPGTRLTVL.

The chain is built from TRBV13 and TRBJ1-2; TRBD1 matches at 9 bases. This CDR3 region has 15 residues. V shed 3 bases, J shed 4 bases, and the junction held 6 bases outside the gene matches. The germline CDR1 and CDR2 sequences are PRHDT and FYEKMQ (reference sequence). CDR3 nucleotide sequence: TGTGCCAGCAGCTTCCGGGACAGGGATCCCTATGGCTACACCTTC. The encoded protein is CASSFRDRDPYGYTF. Full variable domain (missing parts from reference TRBV13 and TRBJ1-2): AAGVIQSPRHLIKEKRETATLKCYPIPRHDTVYWYQQGPGQDPQFLISFYEKMQSDKGSIPDRFSAQQFSDYHSELNMSSLELGDSALYFCASSFRDRDPYGYTFGSGTRLTVV.

The V gene is TRBV4-1, the J gene TRBJ2-2; 9 nucleotides match TRBD2. The V gene end was trimmed by 4 bases and the J gene end by 5 bases; junction bases not matched to a gene: 14. Germline CDR1 is MGHRA and CDR2 is YSYEKL. The CDR3 consists of 18 residues. In DNA, the CDR3 is TGCGCCAGCAGCCGTGTGCTAGCGGGATGGAAACTAACCGGGGAGCTGTTTTTT. Protein: CASSRVLAGWKLTGELFF.

The chain links TRBV10-3 to TRBJ2-1; 11 bases line up with TRBD2. The germline gives CDR1 ENHRY, CDR2 SYGVKD. The V and J ends lost 10 bases and 5 bases, in that order; junction bases with no gene match: 13. The length of the CDR3 is 16 residues. Here the CDR3 reads CATGGVAGGPDNEQFF. The CDR3 DNA sequence: TGTGCCACCGGGGGGGTAGCGGGAGGGCCTGACAATGAGCAGTTCTTC.

The chain has TRBV29-1 and TRBJ2-1; 10 bases fit TRBD1. The V gene's germline CDR1 is SQVTM and CDR2 ANQGSEA. J lost 6 bases, V lost 7 bases, and 12 bases had no gene match. This CDR3 has 15 amino acids. The chain's CDR3 is CSAALGGQGTNEQFF. The DNA for the CDR3 is TGCAGCGCCGCCCTGGGGGGACAGGGGACCAATGAGCAGTTCTTC.

V is TRBV5-6 and J is TRBJ1-3; maybe TRBD1 (6 bases). The CDR3 is 16 amino acids. V was cut by 4 bases and J by 1 base, with 15 bases left in between. Germline loops: CDR1 SGHDT, CDR2 YYEEEE. The DNA for the CDR3 is TGTGCCAGCAGCGTTACCTCAGGGGTGTCTGGAAACACCATATATTTT. Protein product: CASSVTSGVSGNTIYF.

The gene calls are TRBV9 and TRBJ2-2, with D possibly matching TRBD2 (6 bases). V shed 0 bases and J shed 6 bases, with 9 bases lying between them. The CDR3 runs to 14 residues. Germline loops: CDR1 SGDLS, CDR2 YYNGEE. The CDR3 nucleotides are TGTGCCAGCAGCGTAGCGGGGGTGGCCGGGGAGCTGTTTTTT. Protein product: CASSVAGVAGELFF.

Worth noting for this clone: This specimen includes other DNA sequences encoding the same CDR3. V usage is TRBV11-3 and J usage is TRBJ1-1; D not resolved. The V end lost 3 bases, the J end lost 2 bases, and 7 bases lay between the germline ends. CDR3 length: 13 amino acids. Germline values: CDR1 SGHNT, CDR2 YENEEA. As DNA, the CDR3 is TGTGCCAGCAGCTTCCGGGGTAACACTGAAGCTTTCTTT. Residues: CASSFRGNTEAFF.

V and J are TRBV9 and TRBJ2-3; 8 bases map to TRBD2. After removal of 2 bases from V and 2 bases from J, the junction contained 4 bases not matched to a gene. In germline, CDR1 is SGDLS, CDR2 YYNGEE. The CDR3 is made up of 15 amino acids. CDR3 residues: CASSVSSGYTDTQYF. The CDR3 DNA reads as TGTGCCAGCAGCGTTTCTAGCGGGTACACAGATACGCAGTATTTT.

In its sample, this clone was seen once. CDR3 region: CASSTSSLAGAEQYF. The DNA of the CDR3 is TGTGCCAGCAGCACCAGTAGCCTAGCGGGAGCCGAGCAGTACTTC. This sequence joins TRBV9 and TRBJ2-7; TRBD2 matches at 10 bases. V lost 4 bases, J lost 6 bases, and 10 bases stayed unmatched. Germline lookup yields CDR1 SGDLS and CDR2 YYNGEE. The CDR3 consists of 15 residues.

The rearrangement links TRBV3-1 (or the pseudogene TRBV3-2) to TRBJ1-1; TRBD1 matches at 8 bases. From germline, CDR1 is LGHDT and CDR2 YNNKEL (reference sequence). The CDR3 sequence is 19 residues long. J gave up 4 bases and V 1 base, and 17 bases lay outside the gene matches. The DNA for the CDR3 is TGTGCCAGCAGCCAAGCCCAGACCTATCCGGACAGGGAGGGCACTGAAGCTTTCTTT. Translation: CASSQAQTYPDREGTEAFF.

This chain connects TRBV7-2 to TRBJ2-6; TRBD1 is a possible D gene (5 bases). V was cut by 1 base and J by 1 base, with 8 bases left in between. Germline V gene data show CDR1 as SGHTA and CDR2 as FQGNSA. The CDR3 runs to 16 residues. The CDR3 sequence is CASSLGRVSGANVLTF. The CDR3 DNA is TGTGCCAGCAGCTTAGGCAGGGTTTCTGGGGCCAACGTCCTGACTTTC.

This clone was observed once. The V and J genes are TRBV7-9 and TRBJ1-2, with TRBD1 identical over 9 bases. The germline V gene encodes CDR1 SEHNR and CDR2 FQNEAQ (reference sequence). CDR3 size: 13 residues. The trim removed 6 bases at V and 4 bases at J, leaving 3 bases unmatched. CDR3 sequence (DNA): TGTGCCAGCAGTGGACAGGGGTTCTATGGCTACACCTTC. Protein: CASSGQGFYGYTF.

The CDR3 loop is CASSHDRHWATEAFF. The CDR3 DNA reads TGTGCCAGCAGCCACGACAGGCATTGGGCCACTGAAGCTTTCTTT. This sequence joins TRBV7-2 and TRBJ1-1; TRBD1 might be the D (6 bases). Germline V gene sequence: CDR1 SGHTA, CDR2 FQGNSA. The ends were cut back, 5 bases at V and 4 bases at J, with 17 bases in the middle. The CDR3 totals 15 residues.